The sequence of this T cell receptor (beta chain) was determined in a study of regulatory T cells in long-lasting Graves disease. Across the study: Graves' patients, diagnosed recently, had received antithyroid drugs under 3 months.

The time point here: newly diagnosed GD, antithyroid drugs for less than 3 months. From RNA extracted from PBMCs, the TCR library was made. This CDR3 has 17 residues. Germline CDR1 reads KGHSH; CDR2 reads LQKENI. Regarding this clonotype: The antigen remains unidentified. Germline is not matched at one junction end, which may reflect a read error.

Study-level results: In persistent patients, shared public clonotypes (over 2,500) outnumbered those in new patients (around 1,000).

According to the study, TCR beta libraries were built with iRepertoire HTBI primers and CDR3-region Arm-PCR. TCRdb processed the multiplex PCR reads anew with MiXCR; each CDR3 protein has one entry. The sample includes around 400,000 distinct CDR3 sequences, roughly 15% of them seen just once. These data also featured in a second study, about T cells in Graves' hyperthyroidism and ophthalmopathy. As that study records: It was a median around 6 months before onset that the model predicted ophthalmopathy.

The genes are TRBV18 and TRBJ1-5; D is possibly TRBD1 (5 bases). This specimen consisted of peripheral blood mononuclear cells (PBMCs), obtained at new diagnosis, from a patient treated with antithyroid drugs. The source is a woman aged 40 to 55 with Graves disease. CDR3 sequence (DNA): TGTGCCAGCTCACCGTACGGGGGAGGGAATAGCAATCGGCCCCAGCATTTT. This translates into CASSPYGGGNSNRPQHF.